What follows is one T cell receptor beta chain and its context. Assay: immunoSEQ multiplex PCR; the TCRdb copy retains only in-frame clones and omits some. The sample shows about 38,000 clones, 80% to 95% of them seen only once. This entry is derived from a study of T cell changes during pregnancy in multiple sclerosis. CDR3 size: 14 residues. Germline CDR1 MNHNS, CDR2 SASEGT. Trimming stripped 4 bases from V and 2 bases from J, with 12 bases between. The chain joins TRBV6-1 to TRBJ2-7, with D unclear. The specimen comprised CD8+ T cells from peripheral blood mononuclear cells, sampled after pregnancy. The receptor comes from a female donor with multiple sclerosis, enrolled in a pregnancy study. The CDR3 spells CASSGLYGAYEQYF. CDR3 DNA sequence: TGTGCCAGCAGTGGCCTTTACGGAGCCTACGAGCAGTACTTC.